The clone carrying this TCR beta chain turned up a few times. The data belong to a study of blood T cell repertoires in COVID-19. Across the whole study: Researchers got acute and convalescent COVID-19 samples from the United States, Italy and Spain. From T cells, B-cell-depleted T cells, or PBMCs came the material, which was cDNA or gDNA.

Germline V CDR1 and CDR2: SGHTA, FQGTGA. V was cut by 2 bases and J by 2 bases, with 10 bases left in between. The length of the CDR3 is 14 residues. In the study's own analysis: Estimation of nucleated cell counts was performed using reference gene primer amplification. Repertoires were generated with immunoSEQ multiplex PCR, while TCRdb's copy carries only in-frame clones and drops some. V, J and clone size derive from that table, while D and trimming were established from the DNA sequence. The sample records approximately 190,000 clones, about 86% being singletons. Input material: peripheral blood. The clonotype was recovered from a young man with active or convalescent COVID-19. The chain uses TRBV7-3 and TRBJ2-7; D is possibly TRBD1 (5 bases). The CDR3 loop reads CASSLLWGPYEQYV. CDR3 nucleotide sequence: TGTGCCAGCAGCTTATTGTGGGGCCCCTACGAGCAGTACGTC.